What follows are 23 T cell receptor beta chains derived from one specimen sequenced in a study of blood T cell repertoires in COVID-19. Sequencing used immunoSEQ multiplex PCR; TCRdb keeps in-frame clones, though not all of them. The sample lists about 200,000 clones, less than 85% occurring once. Sequencing was carried out using peripheral blood. Receptor source: an older woman with acute or convalescent COVID-19.

This clone turned up a few times. The V gene is TRBV23-1, the J gene TRBJ2-2, with unresolved D. TRBV23-1 is given ORF status, its function remaining uncertain. Trimming cost V 2 bases and J 0 bases, with 4 bases left between them. This CDR3 is 14 amino acids long. The CDR3 sequence is CASSQPANTGELFF. The CDR3 coding sequence is TGCGCCAGCAGTCAACCGGCGAACACCGGGGAGCTGTTTTTT.

This chain joins TRBV6-5 and TRBJ1-4; 8 bases fit TRBD1. V lost 2 bases, J lost 8 bases, and 10 bases stayed unmatched. Germline V gene data show CDR1 as MNHEY and CDR2 as SVGAGI. The CDR3 covers 16 residues. The CDR3 loop is CASSYASTGGFEKLFF. The CDR3 nucleotides are TGTGCCAGCAGTTACGCGTCTACAGGGGGTTTCGAAAAACTGTTTTTT.

This chain uses TRBV19 with TRBJ2-3, with TRBD2 matching over 8 bases. Trimming cost V 7 bases and J 0 bases; bases outside gene matches: 3. CDR3 length: 14 residues. Germline CDR1 and CDR2: LNHDA and SQIVND (reference sequence). The CDR3 DNA reads TGTGCCAGTAACGGACTAGCTAGCACAGATACGCAGTATTTT. It is translated as CASNGLASTDTQYF.

The J gene is TRBJ2-1, the V gene TRBV7-9; 7 nucleotides match TRBD2. V gave up 5 bases and J gave up 8 bases; unmatched junction bases: 15. The CDR3 consists of 16 residues. Germline CDR1 is SEHNR and CDR2 is FQNEAQ (reference sequence). In DNA form, the CDR3 reads TGTGCCAGCAGCCAGAGGAGTGGGAGGGCTCTTCATGAGCAGTTCTTC. Translated: CASSQRSGRALHEQFF.

V and J are TRBV3-1 (or the pseudogene TRBV3-2) and TRBJ2-5; perhaps TRBD1 as D (5 bases). V lost 4 bases and J 1 base, leaving 7 bases between the germline ends. CDR1 and CDR2 from the germline V gene are LGHDT and YNNKEL (reference sequence). The CDR3 has 13 amino acids. CDR3 region: CASSLRGQETQYF. CDR3 coding DNA: TGTGCCAGCAGCCTAAGGGGCCAAGAGACCCAGTACTTC.

The chain uses TRBV5-1 and TRBJ1-1; D perhaps matches TRBD1 (5 bases). Germline V gene data show CDR1 as SGHRS and CDR2 as YFSETQ. This CDR3 is built from 15 residues. Trimming removed 3 bases from V and 0 bases from J, with 12 bases in between. DNA for the CDR3: TGCGCCAGCAGCTACGGGGGATCAGTGAACACTGAAGCTTTCTTT. It is translated as CASSYGGSVNTEAFF. Supplemented by reference TRBV5-1 and TRBJ1-1, the full variable domain reads KAGVTQTPRYLIKTRGQQVTLSCSPISGHRSVSWYQQTPGQGLQFLFEYFSETQRNKGNFPGRFSGRQFSNSRSEMNVSTLELGDSALYLCASSYGGSVNTEAFFGQGTRLTVV.

This clone has only one observation. Germline is not matched at one junction end, which may reflect a read error. This chain connects TRBV6-6 to TRBJ2-2; 12 bases line up with TRBD2. CDR1 MNHNY and CDR2 SVGAGI come from the germline V gene (reference sequence). This CDR3 is built from 17 residues. The CDR3 protein is CASSPTSGRTNTRELFF. The CDR3 nucleotides read TGTGCCAGCAGTCCAACTAGCGGGAGGACCAACACCCGGGAGCTGTTTTTT.

This chain uses TRBV4-2 with TRBJ1-5; the D gene is possibly TRBD1 (6 bases). With 0 bases removed from V and 0 bases from J, the gap between germline ends came to 12 bases. Germline V gene data show CDR1 as LGHNA and CDR2 as YNFKEQ. There are 17 residues in the CDR3. CDR3 amino acids: CASSQEHTGYSNQPQHF. The CDR3 nucleotides are TGTGCCAGCAGCCAAGAGCACACAGGGTATAGCAATCAGCCCCAGCATTTT.

This clone has a handful of counts. This sequence joins TRBV6-5 and TRBJ1-4; 7 bases match TRBD1. Trimming at V came to 6 bases and at J to 6 bases, leaving 10 bases not matched to a gene. Germline V lookup: CDR1 MNHEY, CDR2 SVGAGI. The CDR3 totals 15 residues. CDR3 sequence reads: CASRTRRDRDEKLFF. For the CDR3, the DNA is TGTGCCAGCAGGACTCGCCGGGACAGAGATGAAAAACTGTTTTTT.

The chain carries TRBV13 and TRBJ2-3; 14 nucleotides agree with TRBD2. Germline V gene data show CDR1 as PRHDT and CDR2 as FYEKMQ (reference sequence). Unmatched junction bases numbered 11, after V lost 1 base and J lost 2 bases. This CDR3 has 20 amino acids. The CDR3 protein is CASSLAAAGLAGGPTDTQYF. CDR3 coding DNA: TGTGCCAGCAGCTTAGCCGCCGCAGGACTAGCGGGAGGACCCACAGATACGCAGTATTTT.

The chain uses TRBV27 and TRBJ2-3; 10 bases fit TRBD2. The CDR3 extends over 17 amino acids. Germline V gene data show CDR1 as MNHEY and CDR2 as SMNVEV (reference sequence). Germline trimming cut 0 bases from V and 1 base from J; bases unmatched to any gene: 4. This chain's CDR3 is CASSLSQLAGRTDTQYF. The CDR3 region has the DNA TGTGCCAGCAGTTTATCCCAACTAGCGGGACGCACAGATACGCAGTATTTT.

This clone was counted a single time. The CDR3 sequence is CASSPSWDSLNGETQYF. The CDR3 DNA is TGTGCCAGCAGTCCTTCCTGGGACAGTCTCAACGGAGAGACCCAGTACTTC. This rearrangement joins TRBV6-6 to TRBJ2-5; TRBD1 matches 7 bases. The J segment lost 4 bases and the V segment lost 5 bases, leaving 16 bases of the junction unmatched. From germline, CDR1 is MNHNY and CDR2 SVGAGI (reference sequence). This CDR3 is built from 17 residues.

In this sample, this clone turned up once. V is TRBV11-3 and J is TRBJ2-1, with TRBD2 identical over 14 bases. The germline V gene encodes CDR1 SGHNT and CDR2 YENEEA. V gave up 5 bases and J gave up 5 bases; unmatched junction bases: 5. The CDR3 spans 16 residues. CDR3 residues: CASSLGTSGRDNEQFF. The CDR3 coding sequence is TGTGCCAGCAGCCTTGGGACTAGCGGGAGAGACAATGAGCAGTTCTTC.

This chain joins TRBV19 and TRBJ2-6; 7 bases match TRBD2. Unmatched junction bases numbered 6, after V lost 7 bases and J lost 0 bases. CDR3 length: 16 residues. CDR1 and CDR2 (germline): LNHDA, SQIVND (reference sequence). CDR3 nucleotides: TGTGCCAGTAAGCGGGAAGCCGTCTCTGGGGCCAACGTCCTGACTTTC. This codes for CASKREAVSGANVLTF.

This clone was recorded a few times. The chain carries TRBV24-1 and TRBJ2-3, with 11 positions matching TRBD1. V shed 6 bases, J shed 2 bases, and the junction held 6 bases outside the gene matches. The germline gives CDR1 KGHDR, CDR2 SFDVKD. The CDR3 has 16 residues. CDR3 nucleotide sequence: TGTGCCACCAGTTCCGGGACAGGGGGATACACAGATACGCAGTATTTT. Its translation: CATSSGTGGYTDTQYF.

Turning to this clone: The junction and the germline gene differ at one end; a read error may be behind it. This sequence joins TRBV7-6 and TRBJ2-1; unclear D gene. This CDR3 has 11 amino acids. CDR1 is SGHVS, CDR2 FNYEAQ, per germline. Here the CDR3 DNA reads TGTGCCAGCAGCTCCAACAATGAGCAGTTCTTC. Its translation is CASSSNNEQFF.

The chain carries TRBV27 and TRBJ1-5, with 10 nucleotides matching TRBD1. The CDR3 extends over 14 amino acids. Looked up from germline, CDR1 is MNHEY and CDR2 is SMNVEV (reference sequence). V was clipped by 4 bases and J by 7 bases; unmatched bases: 4. CDR3 nucleotides: TGTGCCAGCAGTTGGGACAGGGGAGGACAGCCCCAGCATTTT. Amino acid sequence: CASSWDRGGQPQHF.

V gene TRBV28 combines with J gene TRBJ1-5; 9 bases fit TRBD1. V shed 6 bases and J 9 bases; nucleotides not matched to a gene: 9. The CDR3 contains 14 residues. Germline-derived CDR1 and CDR2 are MDHEN and SYDVKM. CDR3 in amino acids: CASSGGTGFGPQHF. The CDR3 DNA is TGTGCCAGCAGCGGTGGGACAGGGTTTGGGCCCCAGCATTTT.

V gene TRBV3-1 (or the pseudogene TRBV3-2) combines with J gene TRBJ1-1; D might be TRBD1 (6 bases). The germline V gene encodes CDR1 LGHDT and CDR2 YNNKEL (reference sequence). V was cut by 0 bases and J by 5 bases, with 7 bases left in between. The CDR3 length is 13 residues. The CDR3 spells CASSQDQGTEAFF. The CDR3, as DNA: TGTGCCAGCAGCCAAGATCAGGGGACTGAAGCTTTCTTT.

The chain has TRBV10-3 and TRBJ2-1; possibly TRBD2 for D (6 bases). The germline V and J ends were trimmed by 8 bases and 8 bases, with 22 bases remaining between them. This CDR3 region has 15 residues. CDR1 is ENHRY, CDR2 SYGVKD, per germline. CDR3 nucleotide sequence: TGTGCCATCGGGACTCCCCGCAGGACCTTGGATGAGCAGTTCTTC. It specifies CAIGTPRRTLDEQFF.

The V call is TRBV7-9, the J call TRBJ1-2; no clear D. Trimming cost V 5 bases and J 8 bases, with 15 bases left between them. The CDR3 spans 13 residues. CDR1 and CDR2 from the germline V gene are SEHNR and FQNEAQ (reference sequence). CDR3 loop: CASSIRVGYGYTF. The CDR3 nucleotides are TGTGCCAGCAGCATAAGAGTGGGCTACGGCTACACCTTC. Full variable domain (missing parts from reference TRBV7-9 and TRBJ1-2): DTGVSQNPRHKITKRGQNVTFRCDPISEHNRLYWYRQTLGQGPEFLTYFQNEAQLEKSRLLSDRFSAERPKGSFSTLEIQRTEQGDSAMYLCASSIRVGYGYTFGSGTRLTVV.

The chain uses TRBV5-1 and TRBJ2-2; TRBD2 matches 9 bases. J was trimmed by 1 base and V by 8 bases; bases with no gene match: 6. Looked up from germline, CDR1 is SGHRS and CDR2 is YFSETQ. This CDR3 is built from 15 residues. CDR3 bases: TGCGCCAGTATAGCGGGAGAGAGGAACACCGGGGAGCTGTTTTTT. This translates into CASIAGERNTGELFF.

The chain couples TRBV11-3 to TRBJ1-4, with D maybe TRBD1 (5 bases). The CDR3 is made up of 15 amino acids. Trimming shortened V by 3 bases and J by 7 bases, and 15 bases separated the two germline ends. Per the germline V gene, CDR1 is SGHNT and CDR2 is YENEEA. CDR3 residues: CASSFWGREAEKLFF. CDR3 DNA sequence: TGTGCCAGCAGCTTTTGGGGCAGGGAGGCTGAAAAACTGTTTTTT.